This TCR beta chain appears in the sequencing data of a study of T cell changes during pregnancy in multiple sclerosis (dated by TCRdb to between 2018 and 2020). About the study as a whole: In women with multiple sclerosis, the researchers looked at how the T cell repertoire shifted as pregnancy progressed.

V is cut by 0 bases and J by 5 bases, and the space between the germline ends is 13 bases. From a lookup of the germline V gene, CDR1 and CDR2 are LGHNA and YSLEER. Spanning cysteine to phenylalanine, the CDR3 consists of 15 amino acids. The only DNA kept is the CDR3, 45 bases in frame from the first base. Libraries came from the immunoSEQ multiplex PCR assay. Not all clones reach the TCRdb copy of this immuneACCESS table, which keeps in-frame sequences only. Checked studies attribute under half of the gap to unresolved V genes and leave the rest unexplained. Recorded for this sample are some 42,000 clones; approximately 94% of them occurred a single time. Roughly 0.6% of the sample belongs to the ten largest clones. To note about this clone: Its recognized antigen is unknown. No much larger clone is present one base from it, and per-base qualities are unavailable.

This clonotype originated in a female donor with multiple sclerosis, enrolled in a pregnancy study. This chain joins TRBV4-3 to TRBJ2-5, and possibly TRBD1, on 6 matching bases. Specimen: CD4+ T cells from peripheral blood mononuclear cells, collected in the third trimester of pregnancy. The CDR3 region reads CASSQDRGGRETQYF. The sequenced DNA: TGCGCCAGCAGCCAAGATAGAGGGGGACGGGAGACCCAGTACTTC.